The sequence of this TCR beta chain was determined in a study of vaccination effects on CD4 cells after COVID-19. Turning to the study itself: Prior to sequencing, the ViraFEST assay stimulated PBMC with viral peptide pools, which expanded the antigen-specific CD4+ T cells.

With nine to eleven days of culture completed, CD4+ T cells were isolated. All participants had two doses of either the BNT162b2 or mRNA-1273 vaccine. Trimming stripped 2 bases from V and 4 bases from J, with 12 bases between. CDR1 and CDR2 (germline): SGHTA, FQGNSA. The CDR3 length is 15 residues. This clone was seen just once. Its antigen is unidentified. Only in-frame clones appear in the TCRdb table, and some are missing; sequencing was by immunoSEQ multiplex PCR. The data contain around 66,000 clones, over 70% of them singletons. The material sequenced was CD4+ T cells from PBMCs cultured without peptide, taken after COVID-19 vaccination. This clonotype was obtained from a human donor who received a COVID-19 vaccine. This rearrangement joins TRBV7-2 to TRBJ1-5, with D uncertain. CDR3 sequence reads: CASSLLGSGNQPQHF. CDR3 in DNA: TGTGCCAGCAGCTTACTAGGTAGCGGGAATCAGCCCCAGCATTTT.